The clone carrying this T cell receptor beta chain showed up just a few times. Its antigen is undetermined. Trimming cost V 4 bases and J 5 bases; bases outside gene matches: 7. CDR1 and CDR2 from the germline V gene are SGHDT and YYEEEE. The CDR3 is made up of 14 amino acids. The data belong to a study of OX40 agonist ivuxolimab in advanced cancers. Study at large: Therapy given before enrollment (anti-PD-1, anti-PD-L1 or anti-CTLA-4) was allowed, and over 35% had some. Study-wide findings and caveats: Dosing at 0.1 to 3.0 mg/kg was accompanied by clonal expansion of CD4+ and CD8+ blood T cells by week 6. Averaged across samples, CD8+ T cells carried more expanded clones than CD4+ did.

The table came from immunoSEQ multiplex PCR; TCRdb's copy has only in-frame clones and leaves some out. The data contain roughly 79,000 clones, approximately 80% of them seen just once; the ten biggest clones take up around 0.51%. V gene TRBV5-6 combines with J gene TRBJ1-2; 8 nucleotides match TRBD1. Sample: CD4+ or CD8+ T cells sorted from blood, taken in a trial of the OX40 agonist ivuxolimab. The sequence came from an adult with an advanced solid tumor such as melanoma, head and neck, liver or kidney cancer. CDR3 sequence (DNA): TGTGCCAGCAGCCGCGTGACAGGGGCGTATGGCTACACCTTC. This translates into CASSRVTGAYGYTF.